One sample yielded the 28 T cell receptor beta chains listed below, sequenced in a study of CD8 T cells in ankylosing spondylitis. TCRdb called the 5' RACE reads again in MiXCR, with one record for every CDR3 protein. The sample records about 320,000 distinct CDR3 sequences, 11% being singletons. The sequencing input was blood, either unsorted or a sorted T cell fraction (not recorded which). Receptor source: a female donor with ankylosing spondylitis or in good health (not recorded which).

This clonotype showed up just a few times. This chain joins TRBV5-4 and TRBJ2-1; 15 bases match TRBD2. Germline lookup yields CDR1 SGHNT and CDR2 YYREEE (reference sequence). This CDR3 comprises 19 residues. V was clipped by 1 base and J by 9 bases; unmatched bases: 14. Here the CDR3 reads CASSLLIGTSGRIRSEQFF. The CDR3 DNA follows: TGTGCCAGCAGCTTGCTTATAGGGACTAGCGGGAGGATCAGGAGTGAGCAGTTCTTC.

This clonotype was detected ten times or more. The chain is built from TRBV5-1 and TRBJ2-1; 9 bases are a match to TRBD2. The CDR3 has 15 residues. Per germline, CDR1 SGHRS and CDR2 YFSETQ. With V trimmed by 7 bases and J by 2 bases, 7 bases remained unmatched. In nucleotides, the CDR3 is TGCGCCAGCGGTCCGGGCGGGGGGGCCTACAATGAGCAGTTCTTC. Protein product: CASGPGGGAYNEQFF.

In this sample, this clonotype turned up many times. The chain has TRBV12-3 or TRBV12-4 and TRBJ1-3; TRBD1 matches 8 bases. This CDR3 is 14 amino acids long. The J segment lost 6 bases and the V segment lost 6 bases, leaving 7 bases of the junction unmatched. The CDR3 DNA sequence: TGTGCCAGCAGCATATCGACAGGGGCAAACACCATATATTTT. Encoded protein: CASSISTGANTIYF.

This clonotype appeared a few times. This chain connects TRBV5-1 to TRBJ2-4; 10 bases align to TRBD1. CDR1 is SGHRS, CDR2 YFSETQ, per germline. This CDR3 is 14 amino acids long. Trimming took 1 base from V and 9 from J; bases not matched to a gene: 4. The CDR3 sequence: CASSLRQGARIQYF. The CDR3 DNA is TGCGCCAGCAGCTTGCGACAGGGGGCCCGCATTCAGTACTTC.

This rearrangement joins TRBV27 to TRBJ2-5, with D unresolved. The length of the CDR3 is 13 residues. V was shortened by 6 bases and J by 2 bases, with 10 bases between the two germline ends. Germline CDR1 reads MNHEY; CDR2 reads SMNVEV (reference sequence). CDR3 in DNA: TGTGCCAGCAGGGGCGTTGTACAAGAGACCCAGTACTTC. Translating it yields CASRGVVQETQYF.

The table lists this clonotype with many counts. V gene TRBV10-3 combines with J gene TRBJ2-2; no clear D gene. The CDR3 loop spans 14 amino acids. Trimming stripped 7 bases from V and 6 bases from J, with 15 bases between. The germline gives CDR1 ENHRY, CDR2 SYGVKD. CDR3 amino acids: CAITPQAGAGELFF. The DNA of the CDR3 is TGTGCCATCACCCCCCAAGCTGGGGCCGGGGAGCTGTTTTTT.

This clonotype was picked up many times. This chain joins TRBV12-3 or TRBV12-4 and TRBJ2-1, with TRBD1 as a possible D gene (5 bases). Trimming removed 3 bases from V and 7 bases from J, with 10 bases in between. The CDR3 contains 13 residues. The CDR3: CASSFEQVNEQFF. The CDR3 coding sequence is TGTGCCAGCAGTTTTGAACAGGTTAATGAGCAGTTCTTC.

The chain links TRBV11-1 to TRBJ2-5; the D is unclear. CDR1 SGHAT and CDR2 FQDESV come from the germline V gene (reference sequence). This CDR3 comprises 14 residues. Trimming cost V 3 bases and J 5 bases, with 13 bases left between them. The CDR3 coding sequence is TGTGCCAGCAGCTTGTACTCCTCACGGGAGACCCAGTACTTC. Its protein product is CASSLYSSRETQYF.

V is TRBV24-1 and J is TRBJ1-1; D is undetermined. Germline values: CDR1 KGHDR, CDR2 SFDVKD. V lost 9 bases to trimming and J lost 6 bases, with 7 bases between them. CDR3 length: 10 amino acids. CDR3 nucleotide sequence: TGTGCCACCGCGATCCCTGAAGCTTTCTTT. Its translation: CATAIPEAFF.

This clonotype was recorded many times. The V and J genes are TRBV5-1 and TRBJ1-1; unclear D gene. The CDR3 loop spans 15 amino acids. Germline V gives CDR1 SGHRS, CDR2 YFSETQ. Trimming pared 0 bases from V and 0 bases from J, leaving 9 bases between. In DNA form, the CDR3 reads TGCGCCAGCAGCTTGGAGGAATCCATGAACACTGAAGCTTTCTTT. Amino acids: CASSLEESMNTEAFF.

This clonotype was recorded many times. This chain links TRBV10-3 with TRBJ2-3; 10 bases line up with TRBD1. CDR3 length equals 14 residues. Germline CDR1 is ENHRY and CDR2 is SYGVKD. V trimming: 6 bases; J trimming: 3 bases; junction bases outside the gene matches: 3. The CDR3, as DNA: TGTGCCATCAGCCGGGACAGGGGTACAGATACGCAGTATTTT. The encoded protein is CAISRDRGTDTQYF.

The genes are TRBV18 and TRBJ2-2; D unresolved. V lost 5 bases and J 0 bases, leaving 16 bases between the germline ends. Germline CDR1 is KGHSH and CDR2 is LQKENI. The CDR3 loop spans 17 amino acids. The CDR3 here is CASSEARIVANTGELFF. The CDR3 DNA sequence: TGTGCCAGCTCAGAGGCCCGAATTGTTGCGAACACCGGGGAGCTGTTTTTT.

V and J are TRBV12-3 or TRBV12-4 and TRBJ1-6, with TRBD1 identical over 9 bases. This CDR3 spans 14 amino acids. V lost 7 bases, J lost 9 bases, and 7 bases stayed unmatched. The CDR3: CASTMGQGGSPLHF. CDR3 DNA sequence: TGTGCCAGCACCATGGGACAGGGTGGTTCACCCCTCCACTTT.

This clonotype was observed many times. V usage is TRBV12-3 or TRBV12-4 and J usage is TRBJ1-5; unclear D gene. Between the trimmed V and J ends, which lost 2 bases and 5 bases, there was a span of 7 bases. The CDR3 has 13 amino acids. CDR3 in amino acids: CASSLTEDQPQHF. Here the CDR3 DNA reads TGTGCCAGCAGTTTAACGGAGGATCAGCCCCAGCATTTT.

This clonotype was detected a few times. The chain employs TRBV20-1 and TRBJ2-5; 7 nucleotides agree with TRBD1. V lost 2 bases and J lost 0; bases outside the gene matches: 12. CDR1 is DFQATT, CDR2 SNEGSKA, per germline (reference sequence). This CDR3 contains 17 residues. In DNA form, the CDR3 reads TGCAGTGCTAGAAAAATACGGACAGGTGAAGACCAAGAGACCCAGTACTTC. It yields the protein CSARKIRTGEDQETQYF.

This clonotype appeared a few times. This chain connects TRBV11-3 to TRBJ2-2; D is possibly TRBD1 (5 bases). V was clipped by 0 bases and J by 6 bases, with 8 bases between them. CDR3 length: 14 residues. Germline CDR1 is SGHNT and CDR2 is YENEEA. The CDR3 reads CASSLDRVPGELFF. CDR3 DNA: TGTGCCAGCAGCTTAGACAGGGTGCCCGGGGAGCTGTTTTTT.

There are a few counts of this clonotype. The V gene is TRBV15, the J gene TRBJ1-1, with TRBD1 as a possible D gene (5 bases). Trimming removed 2 bases at V and 4 bases at J, with 11 bases between. CDR1 and CDR2 from the germline V gene are LNHNV and YYDKDF (reference sequence). The CDR3 spans 14 residues. This CDR3 is CATSRRQGPTEAFF. The CDR3 coding sequence is TGTGCCACCAGCAGAAGGCAGGGACCCACTGAAGCTTTCTTT.

This clonotype was recorded many times. V and J are TRBV10-3 and TRBJ2-5; D not certain. From germline, CDR1 is ENHRY and CDR2 SYGVKD. Trimming took 6 bases from V and 5 from J, leaving 13 bases between them. This CDR3 comprises 13 residues. The CDR3 region is CAIRSRLSETQYF. As DNA, the CDR3 is TGTGCCATCAGGAGTAGGCTATCTGAGACCCAGTACTTC.

This clonotype showed up many times. The rearrangement links TRBV20-1 to TRBJ2-3; D remains unclear. Trimming pared 0 bases from V and 0 bases from J, leaving 10 bases between. Germline CDR1 DFQATT, CDR2 SNEGSKA (reference sequence). CDR3 length equals 15 residues. As DNA, the CDR3 is TGCAGTGCTAGAGATGTCTGGCTCAGCACAGATACGCAGTATTTT. It specifies CSARDVWLSTDTQYF.

As regards this clonotype: A junction boundary mismatches the germline segment, possibly from a read error. The CDR3 loop reads CSTPKGASTQPQHF. CDR3 coding DNA: TGCAGTACTCCTAAGGGGGCGAGCACTCAGCCCCAGCATTTT. The gene calls are TRBV20-1 and TRBJ1-5; 7 positions agree with TRBD1. CDR1 is DFQATT and CDR2 is SNEGSKA in the germline V gene (reference sequence). The CDR3 has 14 residues.

J is TRBJ2-7 and V is TRBV7-2; possibly TRBD1 or TRBD2 for D (6 bases each). This CDR3 region has 16 residues. The germline gives CDR1 SGHTA, CDR2 FQGNSA. The germline V and J ends were trimmed by 2 bases and 6 bases, with 20 bases remaining between them. As DNA, the CDR3 is TGTGCCAGCAGCTTACCTTCACCGGGGGCAAGGCGCGAGCAGTACTTC. Amino acids: CASSLPSPGARREQYF.

Many counts were recorded for this clonotype. The chain couples TRBV20-1 to TRBJ2-3, with 11 positions matching TRBD2. With V trimmed by 5 bases and J by 3 bases, 7 bases remained unmatched. The CDR3 covers 15 residues. The germline gives CDR1 DFQATT, CDR2 SNEGSKA (reference sequence). This CDR3 reads CSAPKLAGATDTQYF. The CDR3 bases are TGCAGTGCTCCTAAACTAGCGGGAGCGACAGATACGCAGTATTTT.

This clonotype was seen ten or more times. This chain joins TRBV20-1 and TRBJ2-2, with no clear D. Between the trimmed V and J ends, which lost 6 bases and 2 bases, there was a span of 13 bases. In germline, CDR1 is DFQATT, CDR2 SNEGSKA (reference sequence). The CDR3 has 14 amino acids. In DNA form, the CDR3 reads TGCAGTGCAAAGACGGCGTCAAACACCGGGGAGCTGTTTTTT. Translation gives CSAKTASNTGELFF.

The chain uses TRBV12-3 or TRBV12-4 and TRBJ1-1, with TRBD1 identical over 7 bases. This CDR3 contains 12 residues. The junction had 5 bases not matched to a gene; V was cut back by 3 bases and J by 10 bases. The CDR3 nucleotides read TGTGCCAGCAGTTTTGACAGGGTCGGAGCTTTCTTT. It yields the protein CASSFDRVGAFF.

The chain couples TRBV3-1 to TRBJ1-2; the D is unclear. Germline values: CDR1 LGHDT, CDR2 YNNKEL (reference sequence). V was cut by 1 base and J by 5 bases, with 8 bases left in between. This CDR3 has 13 amino acids. The CDR3 DNA is TGTGCCAGCAGCCAAGGCCAGAGATATGGCTACACCTTC. This encodes CASSQGQRYGYTF.

At least ten counts were recorded for this clonotype. The J gene is TRBJ1-4, the V gene TRBV28, with D unresolved. V lost 1 base to trimming and J lost 2 bases, with 8 bases between them. CDR1 and CDR2 (germline): MDHEN, SYDVKM. CDR3 length: 15 amino acids. The chain's CDR3 is CASSLLIRTNEKLFF. The CDR3 DNA reads as TGTGCCAGCAGTTTATTGATTAGGACTAATGAAAAACTGTTTTTT.

This clonotype was observed many times. The V call is TRBV20-1, the J call TRBJ1-2, with 9 bases matching TRBD1. With V trimmed by 3 bases and J by 4 bases, 9 bases remained unmatched. Germline V gene data show CDR1 as DFQATT and CDR2 as SNEGSKA (reference sequence). The CDR3 sequence is 15 residues long. In DNA form, the CDR3 reads TGCAGTGCTAGCGTAGAGGACAGGGGATCCTATGGCTACACCTTC. Amino acids: CSASVEDRGSYGYTF.

This chain uses TRBV14 with TRBJ2-7, with D perhaps TRBD1 or TRBD2 (5 bases each). The ends were cut back, 6 bases at V and 5 bases at J, with 17 bases in the middle. Germline V lookup: CDR1 SGHDN, CDR2 FVKESK. This CDR3 has 14 residues. The CDR3 DNA is TGTGCCAGCAGGGAGACGGGACGGACGGACGAGCAGTACTTC. Its translation is CASRETGRTDEQYF. The complete variable domain, with remaining parts taken from reference TRBV14 and TRBJ2-7, reads EAGVTQFPSHSVIEKGQTVTLRCDPISGHDNLYWYRRVMGKEIKFLLHFVKESKQDESGMPNNRFLAERTGGTYSTLKVQPAELEDSGVYFCASRETGRTDEQYFGPGTRLTVT.